A selection of T cell receptor beta chains follows, all from one sample in a study of cytomegalovirus exposure and HLA in healthy donors. The repertoire was sequenced with immunoSEQ multiplex PCR; TCRdb's copy has only in-frame clones and lacks some. The sample contains about 85,000 clones, around 66% of which appear only once. The sample taken for sequencing was PBMCs. Receptors were obtained from a man younger than 45 in good health and CMV-seronegative. Each CDR3 is given with its conserved first and last residue. A D gene is named only where the DNA matches it firmly. Size values are once, few and many counts, or a class for expanded clones, and some rows have none.

J gene	D gene	V gene	clone size	CDR3 protein	CDR3 DNA
TRBJ2-7	TRBD1	TRBV10-3	NA	CAIRDRGYEQYF	TGTGCCATCAGAGACAGGGGCTACGAGCAGTACTTC
TRBJ1-6	NA	TRBV19	NA	CASSPLDRALNSPLHF	TGTGCCAGTAGTCCTCTCGACAGAGCGTTGAATTCACCCCTCCACTTT
TRBJ2-1	NA	TRBV11-2	NA	CASSLGGDWGYNEQFF	TGTGCCAGCAGCTTAGGTGGGGACTGGGGCTACAATGAGCAGTTCTTC
TRBJ2-7	NA	TRBV5-1	NA	CASSAQGASYEQYF	TGCGCCAGCAGCGCACAAGGGGCCTCCTACGAGCAGTACTTC
TRBJ2-3	NA	TRBV10-1	NA	CASSEATSPTDTQYF	TGCGCCAGCAGTGAGGCGACTAGTCCCACAGATACGCAGTATTTT
TRBJ1-4	NA	TRBV6-5	NA	CATPDGGGYEKLFF	TGTGCCACACCCGACGGGGGGGGGTATGAAAAACTGTTTTTT
TRBJ2-7	NA	TRBV13	NA	CASSPGTPPSTQYF	TGTGCCAGCAGCCCCGGGACACCTCCCTCGACGCAGTACTTC
TRBJ2-7	NA	TRBV21-1	once	CASRRTSGGYEQYF	TGTGCCAGCCGAAGGACTAGCGGGGGATACGAGCAGTACTTC
TRBJ1-2	TRBD1	TRBV6-5	few	CASSPIDRVEYGYTF	TGTGCCAGCAGTCCGATCGACAGGGTAGAGTATGGCTACACCTTC
TRBJ1-1	TRBD1	TRBV9	NA	CASSEGQVLMNTEAFF	TGTGCCAGCAGCGAAGGACAGGTTCTTATGAACACTGAAGCTTTCTTT
TRBJ1-2	NA	TRBV19	few	CASSTSTVPNYGYTF	TGTGCCAGTAGTACCTCGACTGTTCCGAACTATGGCTACACCTTC
TRBJ1-5	TRBD1	TRBV6-5	few	CASSTRGRGNQPQHF	TGTGCCAGCAGCACCAGGGGGCGCGGGAATCAGCCCCAGCATTTT
TRBJ2-7	NA	TRBV21-1	NA	CASIIQGIHEQYF	TGTGCCAGCATTATACAGGGTATCCACGAGCAGTACTTC
TRBJ2-1	TRBD2	TRBV27	few	CASSTSGPYNEQFF	TGTGCCAGCAGTACTAGCGGACCTTACAATGAGCAGTTCTTC
TRBJ1-2	NA	TRBV5-4	NA	CASSTGRDYGYTF	TGTGCCAGCAGCACAGGACGGGACTATGGCTACACCTTC
TRBJ1-5	NA	TRBV30	NA	CAWSVGLAGNQPQHF	TGTGCCTGGAGTGTTGGATTAGCGGGGAATCAGCCCCAGCATTTT
TRBJ2-3	TRBD2	TRBV4-3	NA	CASSLKSGLAGGRTDTQYF	TGCGCCAGCAGCCTTAAGTCGGGACTAGCGGGGGGCCGCACAGATACGCAGTATTTT
TRBJ2-7	NA	TRBV15	NA	CATSTETGNPLDPDYEQYF	TGTGCCACCAGCACCGAAACCGGGAACCCGTTGGATCCGGACTACGAGCAGTACTTC
TRBJ2-3	NA	TRBV7-7	NA	CASSLSGVDTQYF	TGTGCTAGCAGCCTCTCGGGAGTAGATACGCAGTATTTT
TRBJ2-7	NA	TRBV27	NA	CASSLQGSSEQYF	TGTGCCAGCAGTTTACAGGGATCGAGCGAGCAGTACTTC
TRBJ1-2	TRBD1	TRBV7-9	NA	CASSLAGTAYGYTF	TGTGCCAGCAGCTTAGCTGGGACAGCCTATGGCTACACCTTC
TRBJ2-2	TRBD1	TRBV10-3	NA	CAISPRTGNTGELFF	TGTGCCATCAGCCCCCGGACAGGGAACACCGGGGAGCTGTTTTTT
TRBJ2-7	NA	TRBV10-3	NA	CAIGNRVSYEQYF	TGTGCCATCGGAAACAGGGTCTCCTACGAGCAGTACTTC
TRBJ1-1	TRBD1	TRBV5-4	once	CASSKGQGRDEAFF	TGTGCCAGCAGCAAGGGACAGGGCAGGGATGAAGCTTTCTTT
TRBJ2-1	TRBD1	TRBV28	NA	CASRHKTGGIYFPAPEQFF	TGTGCCAGCAGGCACAAGACAGGGGGGATATATTTTCCTGCCCCTGAGCAGTTCTTC
TRBJ2-5	TRBD2	TRBV11-2	NA	CASSLDLGEGQETQYF	TGTGCCAGCAGCTTAGATCTGGGGGAGGGGCAAGAGACCCAGTACTTC
TRBJ2-1	NA	TRBV7-8	NA	CASSHRLQGPLGEQFF	TGTGCCAGCAGCCACCGACTGCAGGGGCCTTTAGGTGAGCAGTTCTTC
TRBJ1-2	NA	TRBV7-9	NA	CASSRGGGYTF	TGTGCCAGCAGCCGAGGGGGTGGCTACACCTTC
TRBJ2-1	TRBD1	TRBV7-3	NA	CASSPRTGSYNEQFF	TGTGCCAGCAGCCCAAGGACAGGCTCCTACAATGAGCAGTTCTTC
TRBJ1-1	TRBD1	TRBV7-9	NA	CSSSPGTGEAFF	TGTTCCAGCAGCCCCGGGACAGGGGAAGCTTTCTTT
TRBJ2-2	TRBD1	TRBV30	few	CAWRGPGGSAGELFF	TGTGCCTGGAGGGGACCAGGGGGTTCGGCCGGGGAGCTGTTTTTT
TRBJ1-2	NA	TRBV27	NA	CASSPAPFGGYTF	TGTGCCAGCAGCCCTGCGCCATTCGGGGGCTACACCTTC
TRBJ2-1	NA	TRBV20-1	NA	CSARPVNEQFF	TGCAGTGCCCGCCCGGTGAATGAGCAGTTCTTC
TRBJ2-7	TRBD2	TRBV9	NA	CASGDRTSGLGEQYF	TGTGCCAGCGGCGACCGGACTAGCGGTCTGGGGGAGCAGTACTTC
TRBJ2-7	NA	TRBV9	few	CASSVAGVTYEQYF	TGTGCCAGCAGCGTAGCCGGGGTAACCTACGAGCAGTACTTC
TRBJ2-5	TRBD2	TRBV12-5	NA	CASGLEARLAGDQETQYF	TGTGCTAGTGGTTTGGAGGCCCGACTAGCGGGGGACCAAGAGACCCAGTACTTC
TRBJ2-7	NA	TRBV6-5	few	CASRGAGHYEQYF	TGTGCCAGCAGGGGGGCCGGACACTACGAGCAGTACTTC